A selection of T cell receptor beta chains follows, all from one sample in a study of T cell responses to AZD1222 COVID-19 vaccine. Repertoires were generated with immunoSEQ multiplex PCR, while TCRdb's copy carries only in-frame clones and drops some. The sample includes 120,000 or so clones, about 91% of them seen just once. The input for sequencing was peripheral blood, taken on day 0 of AZD1222 vaccination. Receptors were obtained from an adult in good health. CDR3s include the opening cysteine and the closing phenylalanine or tryptophan. The D gene is left open where the match is weak. The size field is filled for only some rows; it gives once, few, many or a size class.

V,D,J,size,DNA,CDR3
TRBV3-1/TRBV3-2,NA,TRBJ1-5,once,TGTGCCAGCAGCCAGCTCAATCAGCCCCAGCATTTT,CASSQLNQPQHF
TRBV29-1,NA,TRBJ2-7,NA,TGCAGCGTTGAGGCGGGCAGCTCCTACGAGCAGTACTTC,CSVEAGSSYEQYF
TRBV6-5,NA,TRBJ2-6,few,TGTGCCAGCAGTTACGCAGCGTTGTCTGGGGCCAACGTCCTGACTTTC,CASSYAALSGANVLTF
TRBV25-1,TRBD1,TRBJ2-5,NA,TGTGCCAGCACCGGGGACAGGGGGCGAGAGACCCAGTACTTC,CASTGDRGRETQYF
TRBV5-5,TRBD1,TRBJ1-4,NA,TGTGCCAGCAGCTCCTGGGGGACAGAGAATGAAAAACTGTTTTTT,CASSSWGTENEKLFF
TRBV7-9,NA,TRBJ2-3,NA,TGTGCCAGCAGCTTAGGGTCAATCGCAGATACGCAGTATTTT,CASSLGSIADTQYF
TRBV11-2,NA,TRBJ1-5,NA,TGTGCCAGCAGCTTTACCGGAACCAATCAGCCCCAGCATTTT,CASSFTGTNQPQHF
TRBV12-5,NA,TRBJ1-1,NA,TGTGCTAGTGGTTTAGGGGGAAGTACTGAAGCTTTCTTT,CASGLGGSTEAFF
TRBV4-2,NA,TRBJ1-2,NA,TGTGCCAGCAGCCAAGAACAGGGAGACTATGGCTACACCTTC,CASSQEQGDYGYTF
TRBV11-3,TRBD1,TRBJ2-1,NA,TGTGCCAGCAGCTCGACAGGGGTAGCCCACAATGAGCAGTTCTTC,CASSSTGVAHNEQFF
TRBV24-1,NA,TRBJ1-5,NA,TGTGCCACCGGACCGGGACCTAGCAATCAGCCCCAGCATTTT,CATGPGPSNQPQHF
TRBV10-1,NA,TRBJ2-4,NA,TGCGCCAGCAGTGATAGAGGACCCAAAAACATTCAGTACTTC,CASSDRGPKNIQYF
TRBV11-3,NA,TRBJ2-1,NA,TGTGCCAGCAGCTCCCGGGGTTTAGGGAATGAGCAGTTCTTC,CASSSRGLGNEQFF
TRBV4-2,NA,TRBJ2-1,NA,TGTGCCAGCAGCCAAGTGGGGGTCACGCCCGGCAATGAGCAGTTCTTC,CASSQVGVTPGNEQFF
TRBV6-1,NA,TRBJ2-1,NA,TGTGCCAGCAGTGAAGAATATCAGGGACTCAATAATGAGCAGTTCTTC,CASSEEYQGLNNEQFF
TRBV7-2,NA,TRBJ1-6,NA,TGTGCCAGCAGCTTAGACAGGGAAGATTCACCCCTCCACTTT,CASSLDREDSPLHF
TRBV20-1,TRBD1,TRBJ1-2,NA,TGCAGTGCTAGTGACTATGACAGGGACAGTGGCTACACCTTC,CSASDYDRDSGYTF
TRBV14,NA,TRBJ1-2,NA,TGTGCCAGCAGCGCGAAACCGCCGAACTATGGCTACACCTTC,CASSAKPPNYGYTF
TRBV5-1,NA,TRBJ1-1,NA,TGCGCCAGCAGCTTGAGTCCGCCCGAGGAAGCTTTCTTT,CASSLSPPEEAFF
TRBV25-1,TRBD1,TRBJ2-7,few,TGTGCCAGCAGGGGGAGAACCGGGACAGGTGACCACGAGCAGTACTTC,CASRGRTGTGDHEQYF
TRBV6-6,NA,TRBJ1-2,NA,TGTGCCAGCAGTTACTCAGCGGTGGCTGGCTACACCTTC,CASSYSAVAGYTF
TRBV4-3,TRBD2,TRBJ2-5,NA,TGCGCCAGCAGCCAATCGGGACTAGCGGGAGAGACCCAGTACTTC,CASSQSGLAGETQYF
TRBV19,NA,TRBJ1-5,NA,TGTCTCCCGGGGACTTCTTATAGCAATCAGCCCCAGCATTTT,CLPGTSYSNQPQHF
TRBV6-2/TRBV6-3,NA,TRBJ1-5,NA,TGTGCCAGCAGTTACCAGACTTCCAATCAGCCCCAGCATTTT,CASSYQTSNQPQHF
TRBV5-1,TRBD2,TRBJ2-3,NA,TGCGCCAGCAGCTTGGGACTAGCGGGACGTGTGGGCACAGATACGCAGTATTTT,CASSLGLAGRVGTDTQYF
TRBV5-1,NA,TRBJ1-2,NA,TGCGCCAGCAGCTCCCTGCAGGACACCTTTCATGGCTACACCTTC,CASSSLQDTFHGYTF
TRBV4-2,NA,TRBJ2-1,NA,TGTGCCAGCAGCCAAGTCTGGAGAAATGAGCAGTTCTTC,CASSQVWRNEQFF
TRBV5-1,TRBD1,TRBJ2-7,NA,TGCGCCAGCAGCTTGGCGGGGACAGCCTCCTACGAGCAGTACTTC,CASSLAGTASYEQYF
TRBV7-2,NA,TRBJ1-2,NA,TGTGCCAGCAGCTTCTCAGGGCCTAGCTATGGCTACACCTTC,CASSFSGPSYGYTF
TRBV19,NA,TRBJ1-1,medium-sized,TGTGCCAGTAGTCCCGGACAGTGGAACACTGAAGCTTTCTTT,CASSPGQWNTEAFF
TRBV11-1,TRBD1,TRBJ1-2,NA,TGTGCCAGCAGCCCTACAGACAGGGCTCATGGCTACACCTTC,CASSPTDRAHGYTF
TRBV6-2/TRBV6-3,TRBD1,TRBJ1-2,NA,TGTGCCAGCAGTTACCCGGACAGGGACACCTATGGCTACACCTTC,CASSYPDRDTYGYTF
TRBV6-4,TRBD2,TRBJ2-1,NA,TGTGCCAGCAGTGTCGGGACTAGCGGGGGCAATGAGCAGTTCTTC,CASSVGTSGGNEQFF
TRBV6-5,TRBD1,TRBJ1-3,NA,TGTGCCAGCAGCCCCGACAGGGGGCATGGAAACACCATATATTTT,CASSPDRGHGNTIYF
TRBV2,NA,TRBJ1-1,NA,TGTGCCAGCAGTGAAGATCGAACAGGGAACCTGAACACTGAAGCTTTCTTT,CASSEDRTGNLNTEAFF
TRBV5-1,TRBD1,TRBJ1-2,NA,TGCGCCAGCAGCTTCGACGACAGGGAGTATGGCTACACCTTC,CASSFDDREYGYTF
TRBV4-2,NA,TRBJ2-3,NA,TGTGCCAGCAGCCAAGATCGTACAGATACGCAGTATTTT,CASSQDRTDTQYF
TRBV4-1,NA,TRBJ1-2,NA,TGCGCCAGCAGCCAAGGGATTGGGCAGCCCTATGGCTACACCTTC,CASSQGIGQPYGYTF
TRBV5-8,TRBD1,TRBJ1-3,NA,TGTGCCAGCAGCTTGACAGGGGCAGGAAACACCATATATTTT,CASSLTGAGNTIYF
TRBV11-1,NA,TRBJ1-1,NA,TGTGCCAGCAGCCCGGACAGACTTGAAGCTTTCTTT,CASSPDRLEAFF
TRBV6-1,NA,TRBJ2-1,NA,TGTGCCAGCAGTGAACCTAGCGTGGCCTACAATGAGCAGTTCTTC,CASSEPSVAYNEQFF
TRBV27,NA,TRBJ2-7,medium-sized,TGTGCCAGCAGTTTAAGCGCGGGCCACCCTTACTACGAGCAGTACTTC,CASSLSAGHPYYEQYF
TRBV15,NA,TRBJ2-3,NA,TGTGCCACCAGCAGAGACCGGGACCAAGGTTTCACAGATACGCAGTATTTT,CATSRDRDQGFTDTQYF
TRBV6-5,NA,TRBJ1-6,NA,TGTGCCAGCAGTTACGGGGGACGAGATAATTCACCCCTCCACTTT,CASSYGGRDNSPLHF
TRBV10-3,TRBD2,TRBJ2-1,NA,TGTGCCATCGGGGCTAGCGGGAGGGGCAATGAGCAGTTCTTC,CAIGASGRGNEQFF
TRBV5-1,TRBD1,TRBJ2-7,NA,TGCGCCAGCAGGGGACAGTACTCCTACGAGCAGTACTTC,CASRGQYSYEQYF
TRBV5-1,NA,TRBJ2-7,NA,TGCGCCAGCAGTAATAGTAGGGCGCACGAGCAGTACTTC,CASSNSRAHEQYF
TRBV6-5,NA,TRBJ1-1,NA,TGTGCCAGCAGTTACTCGGCAGGCCTGGAAGCTTTCTTT,CASSYSAGLEAFF
TRBV7-2,TRBD1,TRBJ1-5,NA,TGTGCCAGCAGCTTAGACCCGGGACAGTATCAGCCCCAGCATTTT,CASSLDPGQYQPQHF